This entry features one T cell receptor (beta chain) sequence. The target antigen is unknown. One entry per CDR3 protein, called by TCRdb with MiXCR from the 5' RACE reads. The sample has just over 400,000 distinct CDR3 sequences; roughly a quarter are singletons. The sample is drawn from a study of T-cell memory formation after mild COVID-19. Study-wide findings and caveats: Several responding clones turned up in pre-infection memory, indicating that cross-reactive memory may have taken part. The CD4+ clones that contracted clustered mainly within CM and EM, and the CD8+ clones concentrated in EMRA. Proof of SARS-CoV-2 specificity was absent for the second-wave clones that crested on day 37.

The CDR3 loop spans 14 amino acids. The germline V and J ends were trimmed by 3 bases and 0 bases, with 8 bases remaining between them. The chain is built from TRBV12-3 or TRBV12-4 and TRBJ2-5; no reliable D call. Sequences were obtained from PBMCs or a T cell subset sorted from them (not recorded which). This TCR was recovered from an adult woman who had mild COVID-19 (a few samples of this study predate the infection). Cell type and time point are not known. The CDR3 bases are TGTGCCAGCAGTTTCTTCCAGAACCAAGAGACCCAGTACTTC. Its protein product is CASSFFQNQETQYF.